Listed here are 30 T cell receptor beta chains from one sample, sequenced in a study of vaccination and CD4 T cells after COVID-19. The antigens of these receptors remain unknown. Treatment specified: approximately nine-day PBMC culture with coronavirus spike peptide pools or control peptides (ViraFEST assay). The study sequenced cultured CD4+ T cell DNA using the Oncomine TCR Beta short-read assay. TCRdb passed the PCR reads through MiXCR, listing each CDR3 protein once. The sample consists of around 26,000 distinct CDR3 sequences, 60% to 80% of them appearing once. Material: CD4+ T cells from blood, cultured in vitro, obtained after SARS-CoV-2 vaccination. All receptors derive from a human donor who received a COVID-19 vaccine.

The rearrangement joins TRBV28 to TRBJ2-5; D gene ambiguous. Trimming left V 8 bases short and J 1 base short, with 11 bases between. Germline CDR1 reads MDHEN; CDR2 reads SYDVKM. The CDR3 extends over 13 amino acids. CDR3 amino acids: CASRWTLQETQYF. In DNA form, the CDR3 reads TGTGCCAGCCGATGGACCCTCCAAGAGACCCAGTACTTC.

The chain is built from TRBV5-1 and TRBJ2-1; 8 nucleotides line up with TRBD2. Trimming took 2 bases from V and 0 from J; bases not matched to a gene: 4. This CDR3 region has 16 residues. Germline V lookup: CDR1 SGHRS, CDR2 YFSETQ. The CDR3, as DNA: TGCGCCAGCAGCTTAGTCCTAGCGGGCTCCTACAATGAGCAGTTCTTC. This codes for CASSLVLAGSYNEQFF.

CDR3 sequence reads: CASSRQRSNQPQHF. For the CDR3, the DNA is TGTGCCAGCAGTCGACAGCGAAGCAATCAGCCCCAGCATTTT. The V and J genes are TRBV6-1 and TRBJ1-5; perhaps TRBD1 as D (5 bases). Trimming took 5 bases from V and 1 from J, leaving 9 bases between them. The CDR3 contains 14 residues. The germline V gene encodes CDR1 MNHNS and CDR2 SASEGT.

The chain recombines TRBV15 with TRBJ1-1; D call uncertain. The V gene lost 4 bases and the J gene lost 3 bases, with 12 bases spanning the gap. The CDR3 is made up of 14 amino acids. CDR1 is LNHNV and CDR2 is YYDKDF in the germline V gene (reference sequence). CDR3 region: CATSTYFQDTEAFF. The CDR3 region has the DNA TGTGCCACCAGCACCTATTTCCAAGACACTGAAGCTTTCTTT.

CDR3 DNA: TGTGCCAGCAGTTTAGGAGGGTCCGCGTTCAATGAAAAACTGTTTTTT. This translates into CASSLGGSAFNEKLFF. The rearrangement links TRBV12-3 or TRBV12-4 to TRBJ1-4; D not resolved. The CDR3 extends over 16 amino acids. V lost 1 base and J 5 bases, leaving 14 bases between the germline ends.

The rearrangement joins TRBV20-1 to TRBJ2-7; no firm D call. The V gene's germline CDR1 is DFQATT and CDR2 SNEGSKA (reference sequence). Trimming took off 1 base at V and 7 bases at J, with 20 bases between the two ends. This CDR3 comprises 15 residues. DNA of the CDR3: TGCAGTGCTAGAGTTTCCAACCTAAACGTGAGAGAGCAGTACTTC. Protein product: CSARVSNLNVREQYF.

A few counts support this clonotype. The CDR3 protein is CASSVLTGGQPQHF. The CDR3 DNA reads TGTGCCAGCAGCGTCCTGACAGGGGGCCAGCCCCAGCATTTT. V is TRBV5-4 and J is TRBJ1-5, with 10 bases that match TRBD1. Trimming cost V 4 bases and J 7 bases; bases outside gene matches: 5. The CDR3 has 14 amino acids. The germline V gene has CDR1 SGHNT and CDR2 YYREEE (reference sequence).

The CDR3 DNA reads as TGTGCCAGCAGTTTTACCGGAGCCCCCGGGGGCAATGAGCAGTTCTTC. Protein: CASSFTGAPGGNEQFF. The chain links TRBV12-3 or TRBV12-4 to TRBJ2-1; perhaps TRBD2 as D (6 bases). V shed 3 bases and J shed 6 bases, with 18 bases lying between them. This CDR3 region has 16 residues.

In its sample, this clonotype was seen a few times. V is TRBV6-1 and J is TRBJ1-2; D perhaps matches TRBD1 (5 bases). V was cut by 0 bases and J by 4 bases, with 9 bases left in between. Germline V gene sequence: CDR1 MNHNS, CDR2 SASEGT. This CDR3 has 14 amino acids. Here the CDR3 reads CASSEAGGSYGYTF. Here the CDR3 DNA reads TGTGCCAGCAGTGAAGCGGGGGGGTCCTATGGCTACACCTTC.

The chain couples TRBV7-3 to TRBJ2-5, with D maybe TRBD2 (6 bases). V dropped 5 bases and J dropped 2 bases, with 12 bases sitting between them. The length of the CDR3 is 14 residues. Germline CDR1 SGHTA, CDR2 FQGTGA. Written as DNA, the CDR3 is TGTGCCAGCAGCAGAAAGAGCGGGCAAGAGACCCAGTACTTC. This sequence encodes CASSRKSGQETQYF. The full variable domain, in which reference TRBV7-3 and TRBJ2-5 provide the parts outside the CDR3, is GAGVSQTPSNKVTEKGKYVELRCDPISGHTALYWYRQSLGQGPEFLIYFQGTGAADDSGLPNDRFFAVRPEGSVSTLKIQRTERGDSAVYLCASSRKSGQETQYFGPGTRLLVL.

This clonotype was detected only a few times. The CDR3: CASSESGIYGYTF. The CDR3 coding sequence is TGTGCCAGCAGTGAATCAGGAATCTATGGCTACACCTTC. The J gene is TRBJ1-2, the V gene TRBV2; D gene ambiguous. The CDR3 has 13 amino acids. The V gene lost 2 bases and the J gene lost 4 bases, with 8 bases spanning the gap. Germline CDR1 reads SNHLY; CDR2 reads FYNNEI.

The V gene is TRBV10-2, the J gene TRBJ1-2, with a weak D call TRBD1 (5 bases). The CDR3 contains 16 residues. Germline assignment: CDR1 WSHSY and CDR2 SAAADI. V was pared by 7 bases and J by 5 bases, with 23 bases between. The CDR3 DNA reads TGCGCCAGCAACCCCTACAGAAGTGGGGGAGTTTATGGCTACACCTTC. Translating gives CASNPYRSGGVYGYTF.

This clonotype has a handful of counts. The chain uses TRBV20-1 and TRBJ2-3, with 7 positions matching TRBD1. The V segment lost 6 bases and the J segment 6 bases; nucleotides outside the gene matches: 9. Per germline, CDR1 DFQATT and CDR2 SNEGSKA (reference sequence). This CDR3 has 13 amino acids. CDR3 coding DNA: TGCAGTGCCACCCACAGGGGTTCTGATACGCAGTATTTT. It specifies CSATHRGSDTQYF.

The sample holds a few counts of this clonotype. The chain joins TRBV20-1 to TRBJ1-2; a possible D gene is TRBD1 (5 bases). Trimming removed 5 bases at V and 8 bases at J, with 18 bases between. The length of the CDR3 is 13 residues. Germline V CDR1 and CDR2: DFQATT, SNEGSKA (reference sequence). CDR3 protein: CSAPQTVSIGYTF. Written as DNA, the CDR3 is TGCAGTGCTCCCCAGACAGTGTCGATCGGCTACACCTTC.

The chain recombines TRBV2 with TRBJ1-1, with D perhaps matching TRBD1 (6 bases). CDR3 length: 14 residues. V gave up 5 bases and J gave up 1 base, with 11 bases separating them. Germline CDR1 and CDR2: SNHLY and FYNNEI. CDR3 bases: TGTGCCAGCAGTCTACAGGGTAGGAACACTGAAGCTTTCTTT. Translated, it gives CASSLQGRNTEAFF.

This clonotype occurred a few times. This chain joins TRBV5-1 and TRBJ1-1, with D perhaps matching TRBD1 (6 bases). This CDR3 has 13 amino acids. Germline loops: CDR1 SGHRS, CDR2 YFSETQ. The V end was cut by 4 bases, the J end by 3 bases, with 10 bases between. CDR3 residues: CASSAYRDTEAFF. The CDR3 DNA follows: TGCGCCAGCAGCGCTTACAGGGACACTGAAGCTTTCTTT.

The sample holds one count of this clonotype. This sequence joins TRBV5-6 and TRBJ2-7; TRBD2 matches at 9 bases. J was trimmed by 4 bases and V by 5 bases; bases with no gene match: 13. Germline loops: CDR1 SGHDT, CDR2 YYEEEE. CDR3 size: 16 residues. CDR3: CASSPRGSGGPYEQYF. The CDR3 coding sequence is TGTGCCAGCAGTCCCCGGGGTAGCGGGGGCCCATACGAGCAGTACTTC.

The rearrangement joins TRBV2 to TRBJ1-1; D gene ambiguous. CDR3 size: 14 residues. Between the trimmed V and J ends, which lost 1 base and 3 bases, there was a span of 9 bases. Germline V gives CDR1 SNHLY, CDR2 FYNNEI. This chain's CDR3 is CASSEVRGYTEAFF. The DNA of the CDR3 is TGTGCCAGCAGTGAAGTGAGAGGGTACACTGAAGCTTTCTTT.

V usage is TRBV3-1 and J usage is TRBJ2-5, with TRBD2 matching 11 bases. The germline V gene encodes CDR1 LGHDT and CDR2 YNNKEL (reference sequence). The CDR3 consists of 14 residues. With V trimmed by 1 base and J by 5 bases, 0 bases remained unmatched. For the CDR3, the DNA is TGTGCCAGCAGCCAAGCTAGCGGGGGGGAGACCCAGTACTTC. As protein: CASSQASGGETQYF.

CDR3 region: CASSLARYSNQPQHF. The CDR3 nucleotides are TGTGCCAGCAGCTTAGCGAGATATAGCAATCAGCCCCAGCATTTT. The rearrangement joins TRBV11-1 to TRBJ1-5; D not certain. The CDR3 runs 15 residues. CDR1 and CDR2 from the germline V gene are SGHAT and FQDESV (reference sequence). V gave up 0 bases and J gave up 0 bases, with 6 bases separating them.

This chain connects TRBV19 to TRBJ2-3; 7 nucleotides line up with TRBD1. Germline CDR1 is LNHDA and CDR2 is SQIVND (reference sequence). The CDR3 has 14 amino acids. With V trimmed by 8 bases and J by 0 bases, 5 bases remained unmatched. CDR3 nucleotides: TGTGCCAGTGGGGACAGACCTAGCACAGATACGCAGTATTTT. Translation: CASGDRPSTDTQYF.

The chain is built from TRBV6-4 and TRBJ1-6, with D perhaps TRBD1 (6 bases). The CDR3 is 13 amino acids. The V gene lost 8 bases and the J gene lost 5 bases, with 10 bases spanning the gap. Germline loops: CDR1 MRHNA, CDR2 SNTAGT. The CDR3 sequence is CASARQDNSPLHF. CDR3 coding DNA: TGTGCCAGCGCCAGACAGGATAATTCACCCCTCCACTTT.

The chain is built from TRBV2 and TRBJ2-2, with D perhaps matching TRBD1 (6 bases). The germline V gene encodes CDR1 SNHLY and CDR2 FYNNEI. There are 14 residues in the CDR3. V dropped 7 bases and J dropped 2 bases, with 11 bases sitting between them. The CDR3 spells CASKPGANTGELFF. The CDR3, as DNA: TGTGCCAGCAAGCCAGGGGCTAACACCGGGGAGCTGTTTTTT.

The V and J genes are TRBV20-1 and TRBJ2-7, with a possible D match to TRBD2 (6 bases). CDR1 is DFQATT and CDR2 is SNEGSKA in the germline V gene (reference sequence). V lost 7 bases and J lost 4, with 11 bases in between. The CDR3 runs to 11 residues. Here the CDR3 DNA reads TGCAGTGTGGGGAGGCAATACGAGCAGTACTTC. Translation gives CSVGRQYEQYF.

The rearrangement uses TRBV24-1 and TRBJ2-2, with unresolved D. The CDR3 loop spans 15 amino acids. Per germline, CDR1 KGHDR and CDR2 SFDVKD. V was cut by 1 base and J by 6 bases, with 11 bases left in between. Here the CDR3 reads CATSDFSGSAGELFF. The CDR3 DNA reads TGTGCCACCAGTGATTTTTCGGGTTCCGCCGGGGAGCTGTTTTTT.

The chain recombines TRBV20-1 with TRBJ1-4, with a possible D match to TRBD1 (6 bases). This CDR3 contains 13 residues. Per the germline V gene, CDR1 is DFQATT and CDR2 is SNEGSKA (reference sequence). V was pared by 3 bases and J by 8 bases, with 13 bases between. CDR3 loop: CSASEHREEKLFF. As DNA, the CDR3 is TGCAGTGCTAGCGAGCACAGGGAGGAAAAACTGTTTTTT.

The CDR3 DNA is TGTGCCTGGAGTCAGAGTCGGCAGGGGTCCTATGGCTACACCTTC. Protein sequence: CAWSQSRQGSYGYTF. The chain is built from TRBV30 and TRBJ1-2; tentative D call: TRBD1 (6 bases). The CDR3 totals 15 residues. Germline V gene data show CDR1 as GTSNPN and CDR2 as SVGIG (reference sequence). Trimming cost V 2 bases and J 4 bases, with 17 bases left between them.

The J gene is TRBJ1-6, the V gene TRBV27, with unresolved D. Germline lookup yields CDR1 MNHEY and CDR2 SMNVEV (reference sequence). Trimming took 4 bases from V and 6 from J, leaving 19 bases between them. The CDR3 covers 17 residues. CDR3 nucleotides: TGTGCCAGCAGTTCTAATTTTTTAGCTTACGGTAATTCACCCCTCCACTTT. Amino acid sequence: CASSSNFLAYGNSPLHF.

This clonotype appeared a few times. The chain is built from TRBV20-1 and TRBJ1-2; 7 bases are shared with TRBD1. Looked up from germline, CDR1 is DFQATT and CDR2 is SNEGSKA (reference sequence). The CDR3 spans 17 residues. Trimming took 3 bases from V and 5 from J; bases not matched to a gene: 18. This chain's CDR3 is CSASRRSRTGANYGYTF. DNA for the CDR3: TGCAGTGCTAGCCGAAGGAGCCGAACAGGGGCAAATTATGGCTACACCTTC.

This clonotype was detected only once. The CDR3 loop is CSARDSDRWGQETQYF. CDR3 bases: TGCAGTGCTAGAGACTCGGACAGGTGGGGCCAAGAGACCCAGTACTTC. The chain uses TRBV20-1 and TRBJ2-5; 7 nucleotides line up with TRBD1. The CDR3 sequence is 16 residues long. Germline-derived CDR1 and CDR2 are DFQATT and SNEGSKA (reference sequence). Trimming removed 0 bases from V and 1 base from J; junction bases left unmatched: 8.